The T cell receptor (beta chain) under discussion was sequenced for a study of T cell responses to AZD1222 COVID-19 vaccine. Study outcomes and limitations: Spike-specific TCR repertoires showed rising breadth and depth after two AZD1222 doses. Spike was spanned by vaccine-associated CD4 TCRs, which were dominant at 160-218 and 743-854. Clonal diversity was possibly underestimated, and the donors were mostly white British, with more females.

The assay was immunoSEQ multiplex PCR, and TCRdb's table has in-frame clones only and misses some. This sample has 90,000 to 120,000 clones, with nearly 90% found just once. Between the trimmed V and J ends, which lost 6 bases and 3 bases, there was a span of 14 bases. The CDR3 has 14 amino acids. Germline V CDR1 and CDR2: KGHSH, LQKENI. On this clone itself: The antigen is unknown.

Pooled in the analysis were second doses at about 4 or about 12 weeks. This clonotype was obtained from an adult who received the AZD1222 COVID-19 vaccine. The chain links TRBV18 to TRBJ1-1; possible D gene TRBD1, 5 bases. The source material was peripheral blood, sampled 28 days after the second AZD1222 dose. CDR3 sequence: CASSVRVDDTEAFF. DNA of the CDR3: TGTGCCAGCTCGGTCAGGGTAGACGACACTGAAGCTTTCTTT.